The 3 T cell receptor beta chains presented below share a single source sample, sequenced in a study of blood T cell repertoires in COVID-19. Only in-frame clones appear in the TCRdb table, and some are missing; sequencing was by immunoSEQ multiplex PCR. This table holds about 200,000 clones, roughly four fifths found once. The sample comprised PBMCs or T cells enriched from blood (not recorded which). These receptors came from a man aged 35 to 55 who had recovered from COVID-19.

Here the CDR3 DNA reads TGTGCCTGGTCCACGGGTTCCCAAGAGACCCAGTACTTC. This translates into CAWSTGSQETQYF. The chain recombines TRBV30 with TRBJ2-7; D gene ambiguous. The J call may be faulty, since TRBJ2-5 better matches the DNA end. CDR1 GTSNPN and CDR2 SVGIG come from the germline V gene (reference sequence). This CDR3 comprises 13 residues.

This clone was observed once. Here the CDR3 reads CASSQASGSTDTQYF. CDR3 sequence (DNA): TGCGCCAGCAGCCAAGCGAGCGGGAGCACAGATACGCAGTATTTT. The chain links TRBV4-3 to TRBJ2-3, with D possibly matching TRBD2 (6 bases). The CDR3 has 15 amino acids. Deletions cut 1 base from V and 0 bases from J, with 8 bases between. Germline CDR1 is LGHNA and CDR2 is YSLEER.

This clone was detected once. This chain connects TRBV19 to TRBJ2-6; 12 bases align to TRBD2. Germline V gene lookup returns CDR1 LNHDA and CDR2 SQIVND (reference sequence). The CDR3 is 18 residues long. Losses at the gene ends were 5 bases for V and 0 bases for J; bases not matched to a gene: 5. CDR3 in DNA: TGTGCCAGTAGTTCCGGACTAGCGGGGTCCTCTGGGGCCAACGTCCTGACTTTC. Translation gives CASSSGLAGSSGANVLTF.